The next 6 T cell receptor beta chains were all read from a single sample in a study of shared clonotypes between healthy human individuals. Measured with immunoSEQ multiplex PCR; TCRdb has only the in-frame clones, and not every one. The data contain 1,400,000 or so clones, 98% to 99% of them singletons. The sequencing sample was made of naive CD4+ T cells sorted from blood. Subset meaning: CD45RA+ positively selected. These TCRs come from a man aged 25-40 years in good health.

The genes are TRBV4-1 and TRBJ2-7; possible D gene TRBD1, 5 bases. Germline CDR1 MGHRA, CDR2 YSYEKL. V lost 1 base to trimming and J lost 2 bases, with 12 bases between them. The CDR3 has 15 residues. The CDR3 DNA sequence: TGCGCCAGCAGCCAAGCCGAGACAGCTACCTACGAGCAGTACTTC. Encoded protein: CASSQAETATYEQYF.

This chain connects TRBV27 to TRBJ1-5, with D maybe TRBD1 (5 bases). The ends were cut back, 4 bases at V and 5 bases at J, with 9 bases in the middle. Germline lookup yields CDR1 MNHEY and CDR2 SMNVEV (reference sequence). This CDR3 contains 13 residues. CDR3 bases: TGTGCCAGCAGTTCGGGGCGGTATCAGCCCCAGCATTTT. Translation gives CASSSGRYQPQHF.

The chain carries TRBV18 and TRBJ2-7; 12 nucleotides match TRBD1. The CDR3 has 19 amino acids. Germline V gives CDR1 KGHSH, CDR2 LQKENI. Trimming removed 3 bases from V and 5 bases from J; junction bases left unmatched: 17. CDR3 bases: TGTGCCAGCTCACCGCCCCGGGGACAGGGGGCGATAAGTTCCCACGAGCAGTACTTC. This translates into CASSPPRGQGAISSHEQYF.

Only one count was recorded for this clone. The chain has TRBV7-9 and TRBJ2-1, with 7 positions matching TRBD2. Per germline, CDR1 SEHNR and CDR2 FQNEAQ (reference sequence). Losses at the gene ends were 10 bases for V and 3 bases for J; bases not matched to a gene: 6. This CDR3 has 13 residues. The CDR3 region has the DNA TGTGCCACGGGGAAGCGGGGCTACAATGAGCAGTTCTTC. Translating gives CATGKRGYNEQFF.

The rearrangement uses TRBV20-1 and TRBJ1-1; no reliable D call. The CDR3 spans 11 residues. Trimming removed 3 bases at V and 2 bases at J, with 4 bases between. Germline values: CDR1 DFQATT, CDR2 SNEGSKA (reference sequence). CDR3 coding DNA: TGCAGTGCTAGCTCCAACACTGAAGCTTTCTTT. Translating it yields CSASSNTEAFF.

This clone occurred once. The J gene is TRBJ2-1, the V gene TRBV6-4; possibly TRBD1 for D (6 bases). This CDR3 has 16 amino acids. Trimming cost V 0 bases and J 6 bases, with 15 bases left between them. Germline assignment: CDR1 MRHNA and CDR2 SNTAGT. This chain's CDR3 is CASSDSVVRGANEQFF. Written as DNA, the CDR3 is TGTGCCAGCAGTGACTCGGTGGTCAGGGGAGCCAATGAGCAGTTCTTC.